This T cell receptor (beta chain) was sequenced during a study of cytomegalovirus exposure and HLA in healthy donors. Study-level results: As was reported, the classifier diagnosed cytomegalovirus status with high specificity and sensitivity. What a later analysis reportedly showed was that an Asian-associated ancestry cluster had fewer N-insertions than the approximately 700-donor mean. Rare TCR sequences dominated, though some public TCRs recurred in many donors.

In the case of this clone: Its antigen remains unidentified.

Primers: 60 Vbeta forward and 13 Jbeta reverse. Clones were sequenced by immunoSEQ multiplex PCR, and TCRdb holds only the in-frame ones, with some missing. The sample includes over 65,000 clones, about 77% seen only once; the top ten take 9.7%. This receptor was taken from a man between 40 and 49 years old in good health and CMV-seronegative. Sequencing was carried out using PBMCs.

The CDR3 is CASSLVAGSYNEQFF. The CDR3 DNA reads TGTGCCAGCAGCTTGGTAGCGGGATCATACAATGAGCAGTTCTTC. The V gene is TRBV5-6, the J gene TRBJ2-1, with 8 bases that match TRBD2. The length of the CDR3 is 15 residues. CDR1 SGHDT and CDR2 YYEEEE come from the germline V gene. Trimming removed 0 bases from V and 4 bases from J; junction bases left unmatched: 3.